The clone carrying this TCR beta chain was detected only a few times. What it binds is unknown. TCRdb called the 5' RACE reads again in MiXCR, with one record for every CDR3 protein. This table holds hundreds of thousands of distinct CDR3 sequences, approximately 19% found once. The source of the sample is a study of T cells after yellow fever vaccination. Findings and limits, study-wide: Though weaker, the secondary response peaked faster, on day 5 versus 15. Post-booster repertoires contained most primary-vaccination clones again (approximately 95% CD4, 88% CD8). Overlap between CD4 and CD8 compartments was detected for a small share of clonotypes.

The clonotype was recovered from a man between 18 and 35 years old who received the YFV17D yellow fever vaccine. The sample here was PBMCs, taken before the yellow fever booster vaccination.

CDR3 coding DNA: TGTGCCAGCAGCTTGGGTCGGTTAGCGGGGGGGGATGAGCAGTTCTTC. It specifies CASSLGRLAGGDEQFF. The V gene is TRBV11-2, the J gene TRBJ2-1; 11 bases are a match to TRBD2. V dropped 3 bases and J dropped 8; count of bases not matched to a gene: 9. The CDR3 sequence is 16 residues long. Germline V gene lookup returns CDR1 SGHAT and CDR2 FQNNGV.